These 30 T cell receptor beta chains came from one sample sequenced in a study of cytomegalovirus exposure and HLA in healthy donors. Both 60 Vbeta primers and 13 Jbeta primers went into the PCR. Assay: immunoSEQ multiplex PCR; the TCRdb copy retains only in-frame clones and omits some. The sample yields about 160,000 clones, 60% to 80% seen once. The sample comprised PBMCs. These TCRs come from a middle-aged man in good health and CMV-seropositive.

A word on this clone: An end of the junction does not agree with germline; a read error may underlie this. The chain recombines TRBV4-2 with TRBJ1-6; 8 nucleotides align to TRBD1. The CDR3 is made up of 17 amino acids. Germline values: CDR1 LGHNA, CDR2 YNFKEQ. The CDR3 nucleotides are TGTGCCAGCAGCCAACGGACAGGGCTCTCCCATAATTCACCCCTCCACTTT. Translation: CASSQRTGLSHNSPLHF.

This sequence joins TRBV30 and TRBJ2-1, with D possibly matching TRBD1 (5 bases). CDR3 length: 12 amino acids. V was clipped by 0 bases and J by 6 bases, with 6 bases between them. Per the germline V gene, CDR1 is GTSNPN and CDR2 is SVGIG (reference sequence). Here the CDR3 reads CAWSVQANEQFF. The CDR3 coding sequence is TGTGCCTGGAGTGTACAGGCCAATGAGCAGTTCTTC.

The J gene is TRBJ2-7, the V gene TRBV19; 12 bases map to TRBD2. Looked up from germline, CDR1 is LNHDA and CDR2 is SQIVND (reference sequence). V trimming: 2 bases; J trimming: 2 bases; junction bases outside the gene matches: 7. This CDR3 region has 17 residues. CDR3 loop: CASSITSGGPAAYEQYF. For the CDR3, the DNA is TGTGCCAGTAGTATAACTAGCGGGGGGCCAGCGGCCTACGAGCAGTACTTC.

Only one count was recorded for this clone. The genes are TRBV13 and TRBJ2-1; 7 bases map to TRBD2. This CDR3 contains 15 residues. The junction had 7 bases not matched to a gene; V was cut back by 1 base and J by 7 bases. Germline V lookup: CDR1 PRHDT, CDR2 FYEKMQ (reference sequence). The CDR3 loop reads CASSLVGGGANEQFF. The DNA of the CDR3 is TGTGCCAGCAGCTTAGTGGGCGGGGGTGCAAATGAGCAGTTCTTC.

CDR3: CASRGGGFSNQPQHF. The CDR3 DNA reads TGTGCCAGCAGAGGAGGGGGCTTTAGCAATCAGCCCCAGCATTTT. The gene calls are TRBV6-1 and TRBJ1-5; 7 nucleotides agree with TRBD1. The J segment lost 0 bases and the V segment lost 6 bases, leaving 5 bases of the junction unmatched. CDR3 length: 15 residues. CDR1 and CDR2 from the germline V gene are MNHNS and SASEGT.

To note about this clone: Its ends do not fully match the called genes, so a read error is possible. The gene calls are TRBV14 and TRBJ2-2; no firm D call. The CDR3 length is 18 residues. Germline values: CDR1 SGHDN, CDR2 FVKESK. In nucleotides, the CDR3 is TGTACCAGCAGCCAACCCGCGGTGACGGCCAGCAACACCGGGGAGCTGTTTTTT. Protein: CTSSQPAVTASNTGELFF. The full variable domain, its missing parts supplied by reference TRBV14 and TRBJ2-2, is EAGVTQFPSHSVIEKGQTVTLRCDPISGHDNLYWYRRVMGKEIKFLLHFVKESKQDESGMPNNRFLAERTGGTYSTLKVQPAELEDSGVYFCTSSQPAVTASNTGELFFGEGSRLTVL.

This clone was counted only a few times. The V and J genes are TRBV29-1 and TRBJ2-1; D possibly corresponds to TRBD2 (5 bases). Trimming left V 6 bases short and J 6 bases short, with 9 bases between. Germline V gene data show CDR1 as SQVTM and CDR2 as ANQGSEA. The CDR3 sequence is 11 residues long. In nucleotides, the CDR3 is TGCAGCGTCGACCGGGGCAATGAGCAGTTCTTC. Its translation: CSVDRGNEQFF.

The J gene is TRBJ2-1, the V gene TRBV2; the D gene is possibly TRBD2 (6 bases). Trimming removed 4 bases from V and 15 bases from J, with 19 bases in between. Germline V lookup: CDR1 SNHLY, CDR2 FYNNEI. This CDR3 comprises 13 residues. CDR3 nucleotide sequence: TGTGCCAGCAGTGGTTATGGCGGGGCCGGTGGGTTCTTC. As protein: CASSGYGGAGGFF.

The chain links TRBV9 to TRBJ2-5, with 8 bases aligning to TRBD2. Germline V gene data show CDR1 as SGDLS and CDR2 as YYNGEE. The ends lost 6 bases at V and 5 bases at J; junction bases unmatched: 12. The CDR3 has 15 amino acids. CDR3 residues: CASTNRGGWGETQYF. For the CDR3, the DNA is TGTGCCAGCACCAATCGGGGGGGCTGGGGGGAGACCCAGTACTTC.

This clone has a single count. This chain joins TRBV7-9 and TRBJ1-5; possibly TRBD1 for D (6 bases). Germline V CDR1 and CDR2: SEHNR, FQNEAQ (reference sequence). V gave up 5 bases and J gave up 6 bases, with 17 bases separating them. The CDR3 runs 15 residues. The CDR3 sequence: CASSTITGRPQPQHF. CDR3 coding DNA: TGTGCCAGCAGCACCATTACAGGGCGGCCTCAGCCCCAGCATTTT.

The J gene is TRBJ1-1, the V gene TRBV5-1, with 8 bases identical to TRBD1. In germline, CDR1 is SGHRS, CDR2 YFSETQ. J was trimmed by 0 bases and V by 3 bases; bases with no gene match: 7. This CDR3 has 16 residues. CDR3 bases: TGCGCCAGCAGCTGGACGACAGGGGCACTGAACACTGAAGCTTTCTTT. Encoded protein: CASSWTTGALNTEAFF.

This chain uses TRBV4-3 with TRBJ2-7, with 13 bases identical to TRBD2. There are 16 residues in the CDR3. CDR1 and CDR2 from the germline V gene are LGHNA and YSLEER. Trimming cost V 1 base and J 0 bases; bases outside gene matches: 0. The CDR3 nucleotides read TGCGCCAGCAGCCAAGGGACTAGCGGGGGCTCCTACGAGCAGTACTTC. Translating it yields CASSQGTSGGSYEQYF.

This clone was observed a handful of times. This chain connects TRBV7-2 to TRBJ2-7; D might be TRBD1 (5 bases). The germline V gene has CDR1 SGHTA and CDR2 FQGNSA. Trimming removed 5 bases at V and 6 bases at J, with 11 bases between. The CDR3 totals 12 residues. The CDR3 coding sequence is TGTGCCAGCAGCGTCAGGGTCGGCGAGCAGTACTTC. This gives the protein CASSVRVGEQYF.

CDR3 amino acids: CASSHRDRAQETQYF. The CDR3 coding sequence is TGCGCCAGCAGCCACCGGGACAGGGCTCAAGAGACCCAGTACTTC. The V and J genes are TRBV4-3 and TRBJ2-5, with 9 bases identical to TRBD1. The CDR3 contains 15 residues. From germline, CDR1 is LGHNA and CDR2 YSLEER. Trimming took 3 bases from V and 2 from J; bases not matched to a gene: 4.

This clone was seen only once. The chain links TRBV11-2 to TRBJ1-2, with TRBD1 identical over 7 bases. Looked up from germline, CDR1 is SGHAT and CDR2 is FQNNGV. The CDR3 totals 16 residues. Trimming took 0 bases from V and 7 from J; bases not matched to a gene: 11. CDR3 nucleotide sequence: TGTGCCAGCAGCTTAGATCGGGTAGGGGGCGCCTTTGGCTACACCTTC. Amino acid sequence: CASSLDRVGGAFGYTF.

The V gene is TRBV5-1, the J gene TRBJ1-1; 12 positions agree with TRBD1. Germline lookup yields CDR1 SGHRS and CDR2 YFSETQ. Losses at the gene ends were 0 bases for V and 4 bases for J; bases not matched to a gene: 13. The CDR3 extends over 19 amino acids. The CDR3 reads CASSLAPGQGARVGTEAFF. The CDR3 DNA sequence: TGCGCCAGCAGCTTGGCCCCGGGACAGGGGGCGCGAGTTGGCACTGAAGCTTTCTTT.

V gene TRBV2 combines with J gene TRBJ1-2, with D maybe TRBD1 (6 bases). Deletions cut 5 bases from V and 2 bases from J, with 12 bases between. CDR3 length: 14 residues. Germline V CDR1 and CDR2: SNHLY, FYNNEI. The CDR3 region has the DNA TGTGCCAGCAGTTCCCAGGGGAGCAACTATGGCTACACCTTC. This gives the protein CASSSQGSNYGYTF.

The chain links TRBV6-5 to TRBJ2-2, with 7 bases identical to TRBD2. CDR1 is MNHEY and CDR2 is SVGAGI in the germline V gene. After removal of 0 bases from V and 0 bases from J, the junction contained 1 base not matched to a gene. The CDR3 covers 16 residues. CDR3 in DNA: TGTGCCAGCAGTTACTCCGCGGGGGCGAACACCGGGGAGCTGTTTTTT. It is translated as CASSYSAGANTGELFF.

V gene TRBV6-1 combines with J gene TRBJ2-5, with 9 bases aligning to TRBD2. This CDR3 is 16 amino acids long. Germline-derived CDR1 and CDR2 are MNHNS and SASEGT. J gave up 1 base and V 1 base, and 4 bases lay outside the gene matches. The CDR3 DNA sequence: TGTGCCAGCAGTGAAGTCTGGCGGGGGGGCCAAGAGACCCAGTACTTC. Protein product: CASSEVWRGGQETQYF.

The chain uses TRBV7-9 and TRBJ1-1, with D possibly TRBD1 on 5 matching bases. This CDR3 has 14 amino acids. Germline V gene lookup returns CDR1 SEHNR and CDR2 FQNEAQ (reference sequence). The V end lost 4 bases, the J end lost 3 bases, and 12 bases lay between the germline ends. As DNA, the CDR3 is TGTGCCAGCAGCTCCCTGACAGCCTACACTGAAGCTTTCTTT. Its translation: CASSSLTAYTEAFF.

Only a few counts were recorded for this clone. The J gene is TRBJ1-1, the V gene TRBV2, with D maybe TRBD1 (5 bases). Germline CDR1 and CDR2: SNHLY and FYNNEI. The V and J ends lost 6 bases and 4 bases respectively, with 12 bases between them. The CDR3 spans 13 residues. The chain's CDR3 is CASSQGMGTEAFF. DNA for the CDR3: TGTGCCAGCAGCCAGGGAATGGGCACTGAAGCTTTCTTT.

The chain joins TRBV6-5 to TRBJ2-7, with D tentatively TRBD1 (5 bases). Per the germline V gene, CDR1 is MNHEY and CDR2 is SVGAGI. V was cut by 10 bases and J by 5 bases, with 21 bases left in between. There are 14 residues in the CDR3. CDR3 DNA: TGTGCCACCTTCCTCCCTGGACAAGGCGACGAGCAGTACTTC. Residues: CATFLPGQGDEQYF.

V is TRBV9 and J is TRBJ2-3; TRBD1 matches 8 bases. Germline V CDR1 and CDR2: SGDLS, YYNGEE. The length of the CDR3 is 15 residues. V lost 6 bases and J lost 2; bases outside the gene matches: 8. CDR3 coding DNA: TGTGCCAGCACCTTACAGGGGGACCACACAGATACGCAGTATTTT. It yields the protein CASTLQGDHTDTQYF.

The gene calls are TRBV5-4 and TRBJ2-3; 13 positions agree with TRBD2. V was clipped by 4 bases and J by 2 bases; unmatched bases: 7. Germline V gene lookup returns CDR1 SGHNT and CDR2 YYREEE (reference sequence). The length of the CDR3 is 17 residues. The chain's CDR3 is CASSPLTSGGNTDTQYF. The CDR3 bases are TGTGCCAGCAGCCCCCTGACTAGCGGGGGGAACACAGATACGCAGTATTTT.

Remarks on this clone: One end of the junction varies from germline; a read error may be responsible. The CDR3 reads CQGRGYGYTF. The CDR3 nucleotides are TGTCAGGGAAGGGGCTATGGCTACACCTTC. The chain uses TRBV20-1 and TRBJ1-2, with D perhaps matching TRBD1 (5 bases). The CDR3 totals 10 residues. From germline, CDR1 is DFQATT and CDR2 SNEGSKA (reference sequence).

This clone was recorded once. The chain has TRBV19 and TRBJ1-2; D might be TRBD1 (6 bases). Germline CDR1 reads LNHDA; CDR2 reads SQIVND (reference sequence). Trimming removed 7 bases from V and 2 bases from J, with 17 bases in between. The length of the CDR3 is 15 residues. CDR3 nucleotides: TGTGCCAGTACGGCCTCCATAGGGGGAAACTATGGCTACACCTTC. As protein: CASTASIGGNYGYTF.

The table lists this clone with a few counts. V is TRBV30 and J is TRBJ1-5; a weak D match, TRBD1 (6 bases). Germline lookup yields CDR1 GTSNPN and CDR2 SVGIG (reference sequence). The V and J ends lost 1 base and 7 bases respectively, with 17 bases between them. The CDR3 is 15 amino acids. This CDR3 reads CAWSGEMGAGQPQHF. The CDR3 DNA reads as TGTGCCTGGAGTGGGGAGATGGGGGCAGGGCAGCCCCAGCATTTT.

This clone was seen a handful of times. The chain couples TRBV7-2 to TRBJ2-2, with 10 positions matching TRBD1. CDR3 length: 15 residues. J was trimmed by 9 bases and V by 6 bases; bases with no gene match: 10. Germline CDR1 is SGHTA and CDR2 is FQGNSA. For the CDR3, the DNA is TGTGCCAGCAGAGACAGGGGGCTAGGGCTCCGGGAGCTGTTTTTT. This encodes CASRDRGLGLRELFF.

The genes are TRBV5-1 and TRBJ2-5; TRBD2 matches at 11 bases. J was trimmed by 5 bases and V by 3 bases; bases with no gene match: 6. The CDR3 totals 15 residues. CDR1 is SGHRS, CDR2 YFSETQ, per germline. The CDR3 region is CASSYSGGDGETQYF. CDR3 DNA sequence: TGCGCCAGCAGCTATAGCGGGGGGGATGGGGAGACCCAGTACTTC.

CDR3 sequence: CASSFPGGTNEQFF. The CDR3 coding sequence is TGTGCCAGCAGTTTTCCGGGGGGCACGAATGAGCAGTTCTTC. The V and J genes are TRBV27 and TRBJ2-1, with D possibly matching TRBD2 (7 bases). This CDR3 is built from 14 residues. The V and J ends lost 3 bases and 7 bases respectively, with 13 bases between them. Germline V gives CDR1 MNHEY, CDR2 SMNVEV (reference sequence).